This T cell receptor (beta chain) was recovered during a study of T-cell memory formation after mild COVID-19. Constant-segment-primed 5'RACE gave TCR alpha and TCR beta cDNA libraries with sample barcodes and UMIs. Each CDR3 protein gets one entry after TCRdb re-called the 5' RACE reads with MiXCR. In the table there are about half a million distinct CDR3 sequences, about 20% of which are singletons. This CDR3 has 14 amino acids. Germline V lookup: CDR1 MDHEN, CDR2 SYDVKM. After removal of 5 bases from V and 7 bases from J, the junction contained 4 bases not matched to a gene. This clonotype has only a few counts. The antigen is undetermined. Study-wide findings and caveats: A subset of responding clones appeared in pre-infection memory, suggesting cross-reactive memory joined. The CD4+ clones that contracted clustered mainly within CM and EM, and the CD8+ clones concentrated in EMRA.

Input material: PBMCs or a T cell subset sorted from them (not recorded which). The chain combines TRBV28 with TRBJ1-4, with TRBD1 matching 10 bases. This receptor was taken from an adult woman who had mild COVID-19 (a few samples of this study predate the infection). Cell type and time point are not known. The CDR3 reads CASSTDRGSEKLFF. CDR3 nucleotides: TGTGCCAGCAGTACGGACAGGGGGAGTGAAAAACTGTTTTTT.